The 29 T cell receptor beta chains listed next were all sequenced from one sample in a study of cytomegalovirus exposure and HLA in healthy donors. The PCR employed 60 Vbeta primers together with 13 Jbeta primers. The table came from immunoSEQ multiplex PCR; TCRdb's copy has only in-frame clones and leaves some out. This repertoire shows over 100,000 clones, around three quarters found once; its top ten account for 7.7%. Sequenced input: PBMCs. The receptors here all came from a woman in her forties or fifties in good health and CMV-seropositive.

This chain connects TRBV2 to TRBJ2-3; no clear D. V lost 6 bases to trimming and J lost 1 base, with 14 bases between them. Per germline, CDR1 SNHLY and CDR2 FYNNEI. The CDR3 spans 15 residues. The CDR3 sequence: CASSALRGGTDTQYF. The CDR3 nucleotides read TGTGCCAGCAGCGCGCTACGAGGCGGCACAGATACGCAGTATTTT.

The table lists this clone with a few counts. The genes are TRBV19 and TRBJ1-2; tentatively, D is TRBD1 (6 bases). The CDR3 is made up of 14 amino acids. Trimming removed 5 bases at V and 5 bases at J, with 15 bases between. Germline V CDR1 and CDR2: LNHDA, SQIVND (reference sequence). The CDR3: CASSPGVQGYGYTF. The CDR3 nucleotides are TGTGCCAGTAGTCCCGGGGTGCAGGGGTATGGCTACACCTTC.

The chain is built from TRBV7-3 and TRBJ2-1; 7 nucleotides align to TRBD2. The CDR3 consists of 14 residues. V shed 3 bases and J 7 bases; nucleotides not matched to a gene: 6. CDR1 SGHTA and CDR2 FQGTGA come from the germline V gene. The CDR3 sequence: CASSFGGSGNEQFF. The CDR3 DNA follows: TGTGCCAGCAGCTTTGGCGGGAGTGGTAATGAGCAGTTCTTC.

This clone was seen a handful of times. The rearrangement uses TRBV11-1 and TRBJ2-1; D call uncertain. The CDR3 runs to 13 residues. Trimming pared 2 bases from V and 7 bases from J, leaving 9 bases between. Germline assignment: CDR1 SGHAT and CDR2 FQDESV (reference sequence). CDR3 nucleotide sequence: TGTGCCAGCAGCTTAACGACCGGGAATGAGCAGTTCTTC. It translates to CASSLTTGNEQFF.

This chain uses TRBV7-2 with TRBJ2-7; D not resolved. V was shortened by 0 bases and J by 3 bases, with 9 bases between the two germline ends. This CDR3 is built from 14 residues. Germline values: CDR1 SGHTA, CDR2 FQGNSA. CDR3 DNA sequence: TGTGCCAGCAGCTTAGCCTCGAACAGCTACGAGCAGTACTTC. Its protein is CASSLASNSYEQYF.

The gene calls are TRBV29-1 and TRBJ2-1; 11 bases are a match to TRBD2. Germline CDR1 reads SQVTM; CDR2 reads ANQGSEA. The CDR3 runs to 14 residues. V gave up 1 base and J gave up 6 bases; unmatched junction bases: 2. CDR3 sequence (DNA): TGCAGCGTTGAAGGACTAGCGGGATTCAATGAGCAGTTCTTC. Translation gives CSVEGLAGFNEQFF.

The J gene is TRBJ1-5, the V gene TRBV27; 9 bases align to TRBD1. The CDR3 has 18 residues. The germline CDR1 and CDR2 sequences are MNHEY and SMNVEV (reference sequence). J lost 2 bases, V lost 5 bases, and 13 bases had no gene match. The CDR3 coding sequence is TGTGCCAGCAGTCCAATCTCCGGGACAGGGATAGGCAATCAGCCCCAGCATTTT. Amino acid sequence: CASSPISGTGIGNQPQHF.

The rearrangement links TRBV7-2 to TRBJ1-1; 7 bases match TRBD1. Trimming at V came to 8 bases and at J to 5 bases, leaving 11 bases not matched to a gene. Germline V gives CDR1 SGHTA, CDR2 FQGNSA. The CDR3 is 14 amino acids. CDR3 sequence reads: CASGRSRGRTEAFF. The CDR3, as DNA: TGTGCCAGCGGACGGTCCAGGGGGAGGACTGAAGCTTTCTTT.

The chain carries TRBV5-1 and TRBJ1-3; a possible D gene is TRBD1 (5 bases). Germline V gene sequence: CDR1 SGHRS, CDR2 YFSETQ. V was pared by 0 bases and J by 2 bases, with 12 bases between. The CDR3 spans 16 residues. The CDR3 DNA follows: TGCGCCAGCAGCTTGGGACAGCGATATGCTGGAAACACCATATATTTT. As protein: CASSLGQRYAGNTIYF.

CDR3 DNA: TGTGCCAGCAGCTCCCGGACTAGCGGGAGGTTGAGCTCCTACGAGCAGTACTTC. It translates to CASSSRTSGRLSSYEQYF. This sequence joins TRBV7-2 and TRBJ2-7; TRBD2 agrees at 14 bases. V was pared by 4 bases and J by 0 bases, with 8 bases of the junction left unmatched. The CDR3 consists of 18 residues. Germline CDR1 SGHTA, CDR2 FQGNSA.

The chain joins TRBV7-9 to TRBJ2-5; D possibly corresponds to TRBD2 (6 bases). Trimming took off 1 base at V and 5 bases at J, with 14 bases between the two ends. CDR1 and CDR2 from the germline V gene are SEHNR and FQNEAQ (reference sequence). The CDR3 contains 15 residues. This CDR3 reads CASSLGPVLAETQYF. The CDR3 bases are TGTGCCAGCAGCTTAGGCCCGGTGCTAGCGGAGACCCAGTACTTC.

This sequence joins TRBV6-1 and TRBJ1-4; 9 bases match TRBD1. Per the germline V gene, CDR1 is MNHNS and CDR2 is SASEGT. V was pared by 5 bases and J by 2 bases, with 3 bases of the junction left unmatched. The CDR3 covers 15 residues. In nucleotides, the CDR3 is TGTGCCAGCAGTAGACAGGGGGACACTAATGAAAAACTGTTTTTT. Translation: CASSRQGDTNEKLFF.

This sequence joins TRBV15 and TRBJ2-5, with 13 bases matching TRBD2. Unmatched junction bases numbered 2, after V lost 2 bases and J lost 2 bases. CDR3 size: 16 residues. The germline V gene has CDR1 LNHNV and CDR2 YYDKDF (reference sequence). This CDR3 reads CATSRKLAGGQETQYF. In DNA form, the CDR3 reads TGTGCCACCAGCAGAAAACTAGCGGGGGGGCAAGAGACCCAGTACTTC.

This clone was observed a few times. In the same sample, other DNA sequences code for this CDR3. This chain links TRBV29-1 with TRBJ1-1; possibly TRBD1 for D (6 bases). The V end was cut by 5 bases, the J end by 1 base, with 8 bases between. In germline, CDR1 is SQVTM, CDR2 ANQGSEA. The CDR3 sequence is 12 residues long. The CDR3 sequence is CSVNRANTEAFF. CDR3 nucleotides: TGCAGCGTTAACAGGGCGAACACTGAAGCTTTCTTT. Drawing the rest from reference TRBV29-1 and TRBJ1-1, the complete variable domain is SAVISQKPSRDICQRGTSLTIQCQVDSQVTMMFWYRQQPGQSLTLIATANQGSEATYESGFVIDKFPISRPNLTFSTLTVSNMSPEDSSIYLCSVNRANTEAFFGQGTRLTVV.

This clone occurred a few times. The CDR3 protein is CASSSGRSSYNEQFF. The CDR3 DNA follows: TGTGCCAGCAGTTCTGGCAGAAGCTCCTACAATGAGCAGTTCTTC. This chain uses TRBV27 with TRBJ2-1; D uncertain. The ends were cut back, 4 bases at V and 0 bases at J, with 10 bases in the middle. The germline gives CDR1 MNHEY, CDR2 SMNVEV (reference sequence). CDR3 length: 15 residues.

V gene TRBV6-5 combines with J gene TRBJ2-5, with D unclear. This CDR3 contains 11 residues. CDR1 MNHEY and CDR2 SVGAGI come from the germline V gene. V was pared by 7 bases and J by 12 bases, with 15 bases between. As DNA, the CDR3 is TGTGCCAGCACCGACTTCGAGAGTGAGTACTTC. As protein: CASTDFESEYF.

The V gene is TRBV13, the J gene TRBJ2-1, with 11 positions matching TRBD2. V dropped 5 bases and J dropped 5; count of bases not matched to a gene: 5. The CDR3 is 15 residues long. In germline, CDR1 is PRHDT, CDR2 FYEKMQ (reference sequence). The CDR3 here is CASSAGLAVNNEQFF. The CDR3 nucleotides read TGTGCCAGCAGCGCGGGACTAGCGGTTAACAATGAGCAGTTCTTC.

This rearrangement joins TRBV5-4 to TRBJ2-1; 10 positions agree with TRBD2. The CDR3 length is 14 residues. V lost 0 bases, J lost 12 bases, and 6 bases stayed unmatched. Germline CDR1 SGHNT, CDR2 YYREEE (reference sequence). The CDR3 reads CASSLGTSGSRQFF. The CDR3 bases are TGTGCCAGCAGCTTGGGGACTAGCGGTTCTCGGCAGTTCTTC.

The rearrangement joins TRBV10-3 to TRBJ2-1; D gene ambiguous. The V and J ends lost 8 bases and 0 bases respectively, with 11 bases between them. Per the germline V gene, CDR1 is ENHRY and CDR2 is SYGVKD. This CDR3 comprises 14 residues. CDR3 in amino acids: CAIPYRSSYNEQFF. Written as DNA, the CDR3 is TGTGCCATCCCTTACCGGAGCTCCTACAATGAGCAGTTCTTC.

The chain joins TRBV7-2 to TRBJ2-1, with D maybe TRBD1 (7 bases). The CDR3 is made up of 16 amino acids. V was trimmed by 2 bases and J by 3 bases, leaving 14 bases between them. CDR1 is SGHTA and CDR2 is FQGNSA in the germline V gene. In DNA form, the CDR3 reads TGTGCCAGCAGCTTAATGGGTCAGGGGGGCTACAATGAGCAGTTCTTC. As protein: CASSLMGQGGYNEQFF.

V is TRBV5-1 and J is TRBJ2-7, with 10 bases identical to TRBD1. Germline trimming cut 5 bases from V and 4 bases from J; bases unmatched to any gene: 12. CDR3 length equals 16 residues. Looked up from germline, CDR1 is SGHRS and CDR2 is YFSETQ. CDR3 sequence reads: CASRFSGTGVGYEQYF. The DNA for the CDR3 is TGCGCCAGCAGGTTTTCCGGGACAGGGGTCGGGTACGAGCAGTACTTC.

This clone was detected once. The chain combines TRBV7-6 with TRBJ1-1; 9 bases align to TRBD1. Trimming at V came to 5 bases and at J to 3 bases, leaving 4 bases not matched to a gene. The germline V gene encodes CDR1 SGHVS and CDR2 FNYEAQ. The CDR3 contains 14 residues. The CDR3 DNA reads TGTGCCAGCAGCCCCGGACAGGGGTACACTGAAGCTTTCTTT. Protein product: CASSPGQGYTEAFF.

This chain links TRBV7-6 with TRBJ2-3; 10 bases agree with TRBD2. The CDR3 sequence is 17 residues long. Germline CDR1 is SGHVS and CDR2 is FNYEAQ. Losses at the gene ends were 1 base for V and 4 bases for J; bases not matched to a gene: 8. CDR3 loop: CASSLDPDSGRPDTQYF. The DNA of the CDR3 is TGTGCCAGCAGCTTAGACCCCGATAGCGGGAGGCCAGATACGCAGTATTTT.

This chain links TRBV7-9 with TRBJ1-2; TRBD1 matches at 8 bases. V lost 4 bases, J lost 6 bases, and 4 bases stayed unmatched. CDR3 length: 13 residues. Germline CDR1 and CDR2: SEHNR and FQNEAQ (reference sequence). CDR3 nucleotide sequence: TGTGCCAGCAGCTCGGACAGGGAAAATGGCTACACCTTC. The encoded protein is CASSSDRENGYTF. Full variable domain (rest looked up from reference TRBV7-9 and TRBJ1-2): DTGVSQNPRHKITKRGQNVTFRCDPISEHNRLYWYRQTLGQGPEFLTYFQNEAQLEKSRLLSDRFSAERPKGSFSTLEIQRTEQGDSAMYLCASSSDRENGYTFGSGTRLTVV.

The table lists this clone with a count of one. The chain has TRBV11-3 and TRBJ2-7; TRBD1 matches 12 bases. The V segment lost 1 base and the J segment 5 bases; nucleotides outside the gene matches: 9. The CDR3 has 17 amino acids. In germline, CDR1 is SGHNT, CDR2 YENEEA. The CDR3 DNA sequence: TGTGCCAGCAGCTTAGTAGGGCCGGGACAGGGGGCACACGAGCAGTACTTC. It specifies CASSLVGPGQGAHEQYF.

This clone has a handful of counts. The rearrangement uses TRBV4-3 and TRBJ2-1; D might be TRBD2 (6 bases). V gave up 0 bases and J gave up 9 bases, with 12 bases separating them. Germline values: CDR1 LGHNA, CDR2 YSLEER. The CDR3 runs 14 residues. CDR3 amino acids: CASSQEYRGTEQFF. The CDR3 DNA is TGCGCCAGCAGCCAAGAATATCGGGGGACTGAGCAGTTCTTC.

The CDR3 nucleotides are TGTGCCAGCAGTTACTCACGGGACTACGAGCAGTACTTC. This translates into CASSYSRDYEQYF. V is TRBV6-5 and J is TRBJ2-7; a possible D gene is TRBD2 (5 bases). This CDR3 region has 13 residues. The V end was cut by 0 bases, the J end by 3 bases, with 6 bases between. The germline V gene has CDR1 MNHEY and CDR2 SVGAGI.

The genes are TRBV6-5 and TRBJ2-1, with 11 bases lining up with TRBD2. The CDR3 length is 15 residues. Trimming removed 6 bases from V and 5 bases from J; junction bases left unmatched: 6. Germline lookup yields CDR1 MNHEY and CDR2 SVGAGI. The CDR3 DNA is TGTGCCAGCAGGATGGGACTAGCGGAGGACAATGAGCAGTTCTTC. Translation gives CASRMGLAEDNEQFF.

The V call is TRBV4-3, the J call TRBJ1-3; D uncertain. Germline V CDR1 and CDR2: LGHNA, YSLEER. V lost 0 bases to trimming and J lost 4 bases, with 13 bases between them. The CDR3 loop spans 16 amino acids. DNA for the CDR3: TGCGCCAGCAGCCAAGAATGGGCGGGGTCCGGAAACACCATATATTTT. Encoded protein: CASSQEWAGSGNTIYF.